Listed below are T cell receptor beta chains from one sample, sequenced in a study of shared clonotypes between healthy human individuals. This table comes from immunoSEQ multiplex PCR, and its TCRdb copy is limited to in-frame clones, with some not included. Of about 960,000 clones listed, about 80% are singletons. The material sequenced was memory CD4+ T cells sorted from blood. The source of these receptors is a man between 18 and 29 years old in good health. Both conserved end residues are part of each CDR3.

J,V,CDR3
TRBJ1-5,TRBV5-1,CASSLGQEGQPQHF
TRBJ2-7,TRBV4-2,CASSQDRESGEQYF
TRBJ1-2,TRBV6-5,CASSYLSGDGYTF
TRBJ1-2,TRBV5-8,CASSFSPSGYTF
TRBJ2-3,TRBV18,CASSPTQGNFGTDTQYF
TRBJ1-4,TRBV5-4,CASSLDPNNEKLFF
TRBJ2-2,TRBV10-3,CATRGLRGGELFF
TRBJ1-1,TRBV5-5,CASSGPLGTEAFF
TRBJ2-1,TRBV11-2,CASSMTSGAAKQFF
TRBJ2-1,TRBV30,CAAQVGISYNEQFF
TRBJ2-5,TRBV20-1,CLQSKETQYF
TRBJ1-4,TRBV2,CASKWQVNNEKLFF
TRBJ2-7,TRBV5-1,CASSSDSYIYEQYF
TRBJ2-7,TRBV18,CASSPVGWQGVSYEQYF
TRBJ1-5,TRBV7-9,CASSIGTGNQPQHF
TRBJ2-2,TRBV14,CASSQVETGELFF
TRBJ1-5,TRBV28,CASSSAGRPQHF
TRBJ2-3,TRBV11-2,CASSLEGRGGTDTQYF
TRBJ1-1,TRBV9,CASSVLDRVDTEAFF
TRBJ2-3,TRBV11-2,CASSLEGYGTGTDTQYF
TRBJ1-4,TRBV11-1,CASSFGANEKLFF
TRBJ1-6,TRBV2,CASSPWDRGPSPLHF